This T cell receptor (beta chain) stems from a study of cytomegalovirus exposure and HLA in healthy donors. General observations from the study: Likely technical artifact: a cluster of highly shared sequence variants.

A note on this clone: Its antigen remains unknown.

Use of 60 Vbeta and 13 Jbeta primers characterized the PCR. Libraries were prepared by immunoSEQ multiplex PCR; TCRdb keeps only in-frame clonotypes and omits some of them. The table includes about 140,000 clones, 82% detected once. Germline values: CDR1 LNHDA, CDR2 SQIVND (reference sequence). The CDR3 contains 15 residues. Trimming took 7 bases from V and 0 from J, leaving 16 bases between them. The genes are TRBV19 and TRBJ2-7, with D maybe TRBD2 (5 bases). This receptor was identified in a male donor in good health and CMV-seronegative. What was sequenced was PBMCs. The CDR3 region has the DNA TGTGCCAGTAAAAACGGACTGTCAAGCTCCTACGAGCAGTACTTC. It codes for CASKNGLSSSYEQYF.